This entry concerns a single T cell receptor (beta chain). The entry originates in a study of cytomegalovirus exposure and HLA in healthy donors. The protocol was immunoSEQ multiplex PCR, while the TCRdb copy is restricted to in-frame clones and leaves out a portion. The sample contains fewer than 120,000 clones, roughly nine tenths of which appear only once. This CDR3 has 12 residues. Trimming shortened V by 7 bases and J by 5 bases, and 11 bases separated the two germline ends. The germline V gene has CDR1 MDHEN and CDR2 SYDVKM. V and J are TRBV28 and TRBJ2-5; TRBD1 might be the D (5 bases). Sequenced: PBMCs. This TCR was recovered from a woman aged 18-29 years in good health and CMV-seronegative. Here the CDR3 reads CASKGLSETQYF. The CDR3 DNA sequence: TGTGCCAGCAAGGGGCTTTCTGAGACCCAGTACTTC.